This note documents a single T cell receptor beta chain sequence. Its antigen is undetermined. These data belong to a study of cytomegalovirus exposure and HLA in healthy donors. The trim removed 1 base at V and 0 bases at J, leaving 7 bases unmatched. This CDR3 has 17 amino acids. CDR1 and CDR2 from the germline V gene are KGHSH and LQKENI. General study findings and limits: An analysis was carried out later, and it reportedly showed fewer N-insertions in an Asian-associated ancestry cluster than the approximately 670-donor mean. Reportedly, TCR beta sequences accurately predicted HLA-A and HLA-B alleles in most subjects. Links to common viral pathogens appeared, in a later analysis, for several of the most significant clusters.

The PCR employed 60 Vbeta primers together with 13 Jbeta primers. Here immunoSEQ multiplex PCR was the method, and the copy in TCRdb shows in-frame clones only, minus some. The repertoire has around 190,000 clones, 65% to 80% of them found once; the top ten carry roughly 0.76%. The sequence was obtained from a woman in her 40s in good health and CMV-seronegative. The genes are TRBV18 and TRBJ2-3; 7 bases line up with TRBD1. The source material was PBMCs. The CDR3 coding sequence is TGTGCCAGCTCACCACAGGTTGGGACAGTAAGCACAGATACGCAGTATTTT. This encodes CASSPQVGTVSTDTQYF.